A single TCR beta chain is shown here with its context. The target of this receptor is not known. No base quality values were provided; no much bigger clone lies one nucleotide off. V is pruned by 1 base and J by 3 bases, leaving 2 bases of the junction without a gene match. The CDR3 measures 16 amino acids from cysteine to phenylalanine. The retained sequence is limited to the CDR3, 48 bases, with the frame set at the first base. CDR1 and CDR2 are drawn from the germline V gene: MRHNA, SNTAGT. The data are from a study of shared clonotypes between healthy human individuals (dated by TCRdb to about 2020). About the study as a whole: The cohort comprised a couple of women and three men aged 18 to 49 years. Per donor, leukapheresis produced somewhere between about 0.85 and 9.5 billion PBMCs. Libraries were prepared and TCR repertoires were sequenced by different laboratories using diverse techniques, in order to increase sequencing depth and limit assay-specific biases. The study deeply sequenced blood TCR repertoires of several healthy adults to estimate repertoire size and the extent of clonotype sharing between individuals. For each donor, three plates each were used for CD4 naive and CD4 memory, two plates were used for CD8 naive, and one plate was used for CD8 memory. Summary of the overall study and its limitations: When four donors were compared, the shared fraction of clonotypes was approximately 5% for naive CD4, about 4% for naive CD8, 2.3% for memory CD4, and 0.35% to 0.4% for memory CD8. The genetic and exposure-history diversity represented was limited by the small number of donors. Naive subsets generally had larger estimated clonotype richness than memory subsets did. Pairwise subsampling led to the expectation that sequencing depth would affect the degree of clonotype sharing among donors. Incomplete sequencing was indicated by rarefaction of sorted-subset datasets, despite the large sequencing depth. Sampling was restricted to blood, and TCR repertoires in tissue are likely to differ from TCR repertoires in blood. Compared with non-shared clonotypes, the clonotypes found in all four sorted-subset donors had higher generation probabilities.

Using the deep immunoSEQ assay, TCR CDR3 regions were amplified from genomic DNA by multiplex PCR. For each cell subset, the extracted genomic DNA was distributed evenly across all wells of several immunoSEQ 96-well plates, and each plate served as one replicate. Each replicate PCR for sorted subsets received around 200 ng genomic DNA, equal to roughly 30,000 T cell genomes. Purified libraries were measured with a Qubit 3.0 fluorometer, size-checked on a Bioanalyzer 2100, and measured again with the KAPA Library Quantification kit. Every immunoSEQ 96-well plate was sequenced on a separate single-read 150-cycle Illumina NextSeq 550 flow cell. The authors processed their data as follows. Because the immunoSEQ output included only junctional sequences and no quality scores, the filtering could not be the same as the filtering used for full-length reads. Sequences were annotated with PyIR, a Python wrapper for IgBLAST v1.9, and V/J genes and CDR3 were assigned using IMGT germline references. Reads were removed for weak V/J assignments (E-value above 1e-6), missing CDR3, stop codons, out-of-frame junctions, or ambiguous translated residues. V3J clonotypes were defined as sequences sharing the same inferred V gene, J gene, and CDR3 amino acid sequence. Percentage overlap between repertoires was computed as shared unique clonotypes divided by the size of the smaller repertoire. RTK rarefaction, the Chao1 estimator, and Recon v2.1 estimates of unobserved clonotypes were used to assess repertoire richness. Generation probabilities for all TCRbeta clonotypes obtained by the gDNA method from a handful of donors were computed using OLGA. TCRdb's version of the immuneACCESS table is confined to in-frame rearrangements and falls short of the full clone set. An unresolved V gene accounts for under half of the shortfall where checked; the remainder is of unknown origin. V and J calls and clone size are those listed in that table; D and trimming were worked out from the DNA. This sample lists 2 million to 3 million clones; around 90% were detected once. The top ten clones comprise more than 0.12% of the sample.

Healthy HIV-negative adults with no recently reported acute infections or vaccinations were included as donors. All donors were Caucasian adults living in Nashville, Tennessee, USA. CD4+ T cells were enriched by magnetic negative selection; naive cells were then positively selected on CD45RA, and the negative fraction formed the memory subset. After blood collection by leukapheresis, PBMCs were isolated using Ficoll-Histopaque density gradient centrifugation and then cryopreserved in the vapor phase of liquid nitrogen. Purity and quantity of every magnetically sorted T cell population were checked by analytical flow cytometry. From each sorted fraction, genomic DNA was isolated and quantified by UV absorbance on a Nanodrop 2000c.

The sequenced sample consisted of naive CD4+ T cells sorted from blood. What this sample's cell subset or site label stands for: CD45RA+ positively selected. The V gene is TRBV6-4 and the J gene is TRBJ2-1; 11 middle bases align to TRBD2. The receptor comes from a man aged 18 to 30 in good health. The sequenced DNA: TGTGCCAGCAGTGACTTGGGGACTAGCGGCTACAATGAGCAGTTCTTC. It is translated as CASSDLGTSGYNEQFF.